This T cell receptor (beta chain) was identified in a study of CXCR3-negative and CXCR3-positive naive CD8 T cells. Turning to the study itself: Approximately 140 million TRB reads were obtained in total, which works out to about 1.5 +/- 0.3 million per library. Study observations and caveats: CXCR3-positive naive cells had more hydrophobic TRB CDR3s than CXCR3-negative naive cells.

As concerns this clonotype: Antigen specificity is unknown.

TRB cDNA libraries were made by UMI-labeled 5' RACE. Each CDR3 protein gets one entry in TCRdb, which reprocessed the 5' RACE reads and gives no DNA. Its table records 75,000 to 100,000 distinct CDR3 sequences. Triplicate sorts of 250,000 to 350,000 cells per CD8+ subset. Naive CD8+ T cells showed a CD45RO-CCR7+CD27+CD95- phenotype. Germline-derived CDR1 and CDR2 are SGHTA and FQGTGA. This CDR3 comprises 15 residues. This TCR was recovered from a human donor in good health. Some clones in this sample may be carry-over from other donors' samples. The rearrangement joins TRBV7-3 to TRBJ2-4; with no DNA, the TCRdb D assignment of TRBD2 cannot be verified. Source material: naive CXCR3+ CD8+ T cells from blood. Subset: CD45RO-CCR7+CD27+CD95- naive CD8+ T cells expressing CXCR3 (TNR3+). The CDR3 here is CASSLTVGAGDIQYF.